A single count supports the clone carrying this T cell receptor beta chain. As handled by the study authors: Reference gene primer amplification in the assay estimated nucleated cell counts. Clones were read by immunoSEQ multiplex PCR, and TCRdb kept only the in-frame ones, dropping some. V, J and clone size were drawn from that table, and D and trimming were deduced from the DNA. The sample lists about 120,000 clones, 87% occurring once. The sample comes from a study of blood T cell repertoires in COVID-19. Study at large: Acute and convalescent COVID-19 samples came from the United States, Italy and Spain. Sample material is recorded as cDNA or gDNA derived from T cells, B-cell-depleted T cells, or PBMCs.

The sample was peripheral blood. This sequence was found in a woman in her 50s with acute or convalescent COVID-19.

CDR3 residues: CATSAHRGEANVLTF. The CDR3 region has the DNA TGTGCCACCAGCGCCCACAGGGGAGAGGCCAACGTCCTGACTTTC. The chain couples TRBV15 to TRBJ2-6; TRBD1 agrees at 7 bases. This CDR3 has 15 residues. The trim removed 5 bases at V and 6 bases at J, leaving 7 bases unmatched. Germline V CDR1 and CDR2: LNHNV, YYDKDF (reference sequence). Using reference TRBV15 and TRBJ2-6 for the parts outside the CDR3, the full variable domain is DAMVIQNPRYQVTQFGKPVTLSCSQTLNHNVMYWYQQKSSQAPKLLFHYYDKDFNNEADTPDNFQSRRPNTSFCFLDIRSPGLGDTAMYLCATSAHRGEANVLTFGAGSRLTVL.